These T cell receptor beta chains were read from a single sample in a study of regulatory and conventional T cells in breast cancer. One entry per CDR3 protein results from TCRdb running MiXCR on the PCR reads. The table has fewer than 20,000 distinct CDR3 sequences, about 31% seen once. Sequencing was carried out using conventional T cells from blood. The receptors stem from a female donor in good health. Each CDR3 is given with its conserved first and last residue. Fields, in order: clone size, D gene, J gene, V gene, CDR3 DNA, CDR3 protein. The D gene is left open where the match is weak. Size tells how often a clone was seen (once, few, many) or the class of an expanded clone, and some rows leave it out.

medium-sized	NA	TRBJ1-5	TRBV2	TGTGCCAGCACCAGACAGGAAAATCAGCCCCAGCATTTT	CASTRQENQPQHF
few	NA	TRBJ2-1	TRBV5-1	TGCGCCAGCAGCTTGGGGGCGGGCGGGAACCCCTACAATGAGCAGTTCTTC	CASSLGAGGNPYNEQFF
NA	NA	TRBJ2-1	TRBV7-2	TGTGCCAGCAGCTCCCCAGCGGCGGACGAGCAGTTCTTC	CASSSPAADEQFF
few	NA	TRBJ1-2	TRBV7-8	TGTGCCAGCAGCTTAGACAGCAGGGCGAACTATGGCTACACCTTC	CASSLDSRANYGYTF
NA	NA	TRBJ1-4	TRBV20-1	TGCAGTGCTAGGATGCAACGTGCAACTAATGAAAAACTGTTTTTT	CSARMQRATNEKLFF
NA	NA	TRBJ1-1	TRBV7-9	TGTGCCAGCAGGCGTTCACAGGGGAACACTGAAGCTTTCTTT	CASRRSQGNTEAFF
NA	TRBD1	TRBJ1-4	TRBV7-2	TGTGCCAGCAGCCTAGCGACAGGGGGCATAGAAAAACTGTTTTTT	CASSLATGGIEKLFF
few	TRBD1	TRBJ2-1	TRBV7-9	TGTGCCAGCAGCTGGGACAGCTACAATGAGCAGTTCTTC	CASSWDSYNEQFF
few	TRBD1	TRBJ1-6	TRBV10-3	TGTGCCACCAAAATCGGGACAGATAATTCACCCCTCCACTTT	CATKIGTDNSPLHF
many	NA	TRBJ1-1	TRBV12-3/TRBV12-4	TGTGCCAGCAGTTTATTTCGGGGATACACTGAAGCTTTCTTT	CASSLFRGYTEAFF
few	NA	TRBJ1-2	TRBV12-3/TRBV12-4	TGTGCCAGCAGTATCGGGAGAGACTATGGCTACACCTTC	CASSIGRDYGYTF
medium-sized	TRBD1	TRBJ2-2	TRBV7-9	TGTGCCAGCAGCGATTTGACAGGGGTACTCGGGGAGCTGTTTTTT	CASSDLTGVLGELFF
many	NA	TRBJ1-2	TRBV29-1	TGCAGCGTCCCCCGCCCCATGAGACAGGTCGTTGGGGACTATGGCTACACCTTC	CSVPRPMRQVVGDYGYTF
few	NA	TRBJ1-1	TRBV28	TGTGCCAGCAGTTTTGGGACCGCTGAAGCTTTCTTT	CASSFGTAEAFF
NA	NA	TRBJ2-7	TRBV6-5	TGTGCCAACAGGCCTACTAGAGCCATCTACGAGCAGTACTTC	CANRPTRAIYEQYF
few	TRBD1	TRBJ1-1	TRBV6-2/TRBV6-3	TGTGCCAGCAGTCCCCGGGACAGGGAGGGATCCACTGAAGCTTTCTTT	CASSPRDREGSTEAFF
NA	TRBD2	TRBJ2-3	TRBV7-9	TGTGCCAGCAGAGCCGGGACTAGCGGGGGACGGAGCACAGATACGCAGTATTTT	CASRAGTSGGRSTDTQYF
medium-sized	TRBD1	TRBJ1-4	TRBV28	TGTGCCAGCAGTTACGCCGGGACAGGGCTGTTTTTT	CASSYAGTGLFF
few	NA	TRBJ2-3	TRBV7-2	TGTGCCAGCAGCTTAGCGGCAGGGAACACAGATACGCAGTATTTT	CASSLAAGNTDTQYF
few	TRBD1	TRBJ2-7	TRBV3-1	TGTGCCTGCAGACATTCCGGGACAGGGCCCTACGAGCAGTACTTC	CACRHSGTGPYEQYF
medium-sized	NA	TRBJ1-2	TRBV20-1	TGCAGTGCTACTGGACGCTATGGCTACACCTTC	CSATGRYGYTF
NA	TRBD1	TRBJ1-2	TRBV4-3	TGCGCCAGCAGCCAAGGACAGGGAGTCGACTATGGCTACACCTTC	CASSQGQGVDYGYTF
NA	NA	TRBJ2-7	TRBV7-9	TGTGCCAGCAGCGCAGGGGTAAAAAACGAGCAGTACTTC	CASSAGVKNEQYF
medium-sized	NA	TRBJ2-7	TRBV7-8	TGTGCCAGCAGCTTACCGGGCTGGGACGAGCAGTACTTC	CASSLPGWDEQYF
NA	NA	TRBJ2-7	TRBV7-2	TGTGCCAGCAGCCCTTCCCAGGGCGAGCAGTACTTC	CASSPSQGEQYF
NA	NA	TRBJ2-7	TRBV2	TGTGCCAGCAGAGCTCGGACAAACCCGGGGTACGAGCAGTACTTC	CASRARTNPGYEQYF
NA	NA	TRBJ2-3	TRBV5-1	TGCGCCAGCAGCTTCGAGGGATTCCCCGCGGATACGCAGTATTTT	CASSFEGFPADTQYF
large	NA	TRBJ1-4	TRBV13	TGTGCCAGCAGCTTAGGAGGCGGTGATAATGAAAAACTGTTTTTT	CASSLGGGDNEKLFF
medium-sized	TRBD1	TRBJ2-1	TRBV12-3/TRBV12-4	TGTGCCAGCAGTTCCGACAGGGGTTCCTACAATGAGCAGTTCTTC	CASSSDRGSYNEQFF
NA	TRBD1	TRBJ2-3	TRBV28	TGTGCCAGCAGTTTAATGCAGGGGGCAGATACGCAGTATTTT	CASSLMQGADTQYF
many	NA	TRBJ1-6	TRBV7-9	TGTGCCAGCAGCTTATTAACAGCAGCTTCACCCCTCCACTTT	CASSLLTAASPLHF
few	NA	TRBJ1-1	TRBV3-1	TGTGCCAGCAGCCAAGCGGGGGGCTCGACTGAAGCTTTCTTT	CASSQAGGSTEAFF
medium-sized	TRBD2	TRBJ2-4	TRBV5-1	TGCGCCAGCAGCCCCAGAACTAGCGGAACGAAAAACATTCAGTACTTC	CASSPRTSGTKNIQYF
NA	TRBD2	TRBJ2-7	TRBV24-1	TGTGCCACCAGTGGGCGGGGGACGATCGACGAGCAGTACTTC	CATSGRGTIDEQYF
NA	NA	TRBJ1-1	TRBV5-1	TGCGCCAGCACCCAAGACACGAACATTGAAGCTTTCTTT	CASTQDTNIEAFF
few	NA	TRBJ2-7	TRBV9	TGTGCCAGCAGCCCCCGAGGAGATCCCTACGAGCAGTACTTC	CASSPRGDPYEQYF
NA	NA	TRBJ2-2	TRBV6-2/TRBV6-3	TGTGCCAGCAGGTACACGAACACCGGGGAGCTGTTTTTT	CASRYTNTGELFF
NA	TRBD1	TRBJ1-6	TRBV12-3/TRBV12-4	TGTGCCAGCAGTTTTCAGCAGGGGGTGAATTCACCCCTCCACTTT	CASSFQQGVNSPLHF
medium-sized	NA	TRBJ1-1	TRBV5-1	TGCGCCAGCAGCTTAATGGGGGGGTCTACTGAAGCTTTCTTT	CASSLMGGSTEAFF
few	NA	TRBJ2-3	TRBV29-1	TGCAGCGTTGTGGTTGGGAACACAGATACGCAGTATTTT	CSVVVGNTDTQYF
few	NA	TRBJ2-7	TRBV5-1	TGCGCCAGCAGCTTGGATCTCTACGAGCAGTACTTC	CASSLDLYEQYF
NA	NA	TRBJ2-7	TRBV6-5	TGTGCCAGCAGTTACTCGCCCGCAAGCCCCTCCGAGCAGTACTTC	CASSYSPASPSEQYF
medium-sized	NA	TRBJ2-3	TRBV7-2	TGTGCCAGCAGCTTAAGGCCGGGGGCCACAGATACGCAGTATTTT	CASSLRPGATDTQYF
NA	TRBD1	TRBJ2-5	TRBV20-1	TGCAGTGCTCACCCAATACAGGGGTGGATAAGGACCCAGTACTTC	CSAHPIQGWIRTQYF
NA	NA	TRBJ2-1	TRBV7-9	TGTGCCAGCACCTTGGCCTACAATGAGCAGTTCTTC	CASTLAYNEQFF
few	NA	TRBJ2-5	TRBV15	TGTGCCACCAGCAGAGATCGACGGGGAAGATTCTCAGAGACCCAGTACTTC	CATSRDRRGRFSETQYF
NA	NA	TRBJ2-6	TRBV11-2	TGTGCCAGCAGTCCCTCCCGCTCTGGGGCCAACGTCCTGACTTTC	CASSPSRSGANVLTF
medium-sized	NA	TRBJ2-1	TRBV12-3/TRBV12-4	TGTGCCAGCAGTTGGACTCACGAGGGGGACAATGAGCAGTTCTTC	CASSWTHEGDNEQFF